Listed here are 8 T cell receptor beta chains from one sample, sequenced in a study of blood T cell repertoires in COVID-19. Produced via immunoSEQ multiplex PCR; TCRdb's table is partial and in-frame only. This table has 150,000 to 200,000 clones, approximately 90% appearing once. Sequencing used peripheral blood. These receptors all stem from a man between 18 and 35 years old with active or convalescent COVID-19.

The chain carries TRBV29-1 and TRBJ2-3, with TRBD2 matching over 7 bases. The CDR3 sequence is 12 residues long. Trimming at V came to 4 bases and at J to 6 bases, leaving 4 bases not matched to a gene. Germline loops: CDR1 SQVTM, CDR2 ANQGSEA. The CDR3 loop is CSVVVGGDTQYF. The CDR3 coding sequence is TGCAGCGTTGTAGTGGGAGGGGATACGCAGTATTTT.

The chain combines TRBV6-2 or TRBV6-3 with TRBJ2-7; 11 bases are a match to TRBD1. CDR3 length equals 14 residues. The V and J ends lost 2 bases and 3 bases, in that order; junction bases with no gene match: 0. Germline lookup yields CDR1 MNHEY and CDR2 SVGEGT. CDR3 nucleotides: TGTGCCAGCAGTTACGGGACAGGGGGCTACGAGCAGTACGTC. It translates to CASSYGTGGYEQYV.

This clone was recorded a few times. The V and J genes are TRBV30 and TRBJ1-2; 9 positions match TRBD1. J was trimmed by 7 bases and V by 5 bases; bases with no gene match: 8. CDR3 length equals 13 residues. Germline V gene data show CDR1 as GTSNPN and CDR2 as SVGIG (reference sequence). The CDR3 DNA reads TGTGCCTGGGGGGGACAGGGCTCGAGTGGCTACACCTTC. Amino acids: CAWGGQGSSGYTF.

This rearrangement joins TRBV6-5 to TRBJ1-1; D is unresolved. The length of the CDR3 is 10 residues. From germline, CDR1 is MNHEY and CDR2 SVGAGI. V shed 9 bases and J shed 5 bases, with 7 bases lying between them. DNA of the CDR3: TGTGCCAGGTCTAGTACTGAAGCTTTCTTT. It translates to CARSSTEAFF.

The CDR3 region is CASSISGSRTDTQYF. Written as DNA, the CDR3 is TGTGCCAGTAGTATTAGTGGGAGTAGGACAGATACGCAGTATTTT. V gene TRBV19 combines with J gene TRBJ2-3, with TRBD2 as a possible D gene (5 bases). The CDR3 contains 15 residues. Trimming removed 3 bases from V and 3 bases from J, with 13 bases in between. CDR1 and CDR2 from the germline V gene are LNHDA and SQIVND (reference sequence). The full variable domain, completed using reference TRBV19 and TRBJ2-3, is DGGITQSPKYLFRKEGQNVTLSCEQNLNHDAMYWYRQDPGQGLRLIYYSQIVNDFQKGDIAEGYSVSREKKESFPLTVTSAQKNPTAFYLCASSISGSRTDTQYFGPGTRLTVL.

The CDR3 nucleotides are TGTGCCAGCAGTACCAGGACAGGGGACACTGAAGCTTTCTTT. Amino acids: CASSTRTGDTEAFF. The V call is TRBV28, the J call TRBJ1-1, with TRBD1 identical over 9 bases. The germline V gene has CDR1 MDHEN and CDR2 SYDVKM. V was clipped by 5 bases and J by 3 bases; unmatched bases: 4. This CDR3 contains 14 residues.

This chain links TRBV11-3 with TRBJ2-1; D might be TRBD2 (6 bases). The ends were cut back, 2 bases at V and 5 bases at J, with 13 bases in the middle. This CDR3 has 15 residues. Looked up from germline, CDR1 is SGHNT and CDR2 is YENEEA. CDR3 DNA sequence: TGTGCCAGCAGCTTATCATACGGGAGCCACAATGAGCAGTTCTTC. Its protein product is CASSLSYGSHNEQFF.

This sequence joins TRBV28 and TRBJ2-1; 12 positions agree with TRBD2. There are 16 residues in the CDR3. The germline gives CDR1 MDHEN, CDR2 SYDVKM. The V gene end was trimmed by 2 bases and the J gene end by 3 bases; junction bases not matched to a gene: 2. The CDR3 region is CASSLRLAGVYNEQFF. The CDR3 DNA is TGTGCCAGCAGTTTAAGACTAGCGGGGGTCTACAATGAGCAGTTCTTC.